The 30 T cell receptor beta chains reported below all come from one sample, sequenced in a study of OX40 agonist ivuxolimab in advanced cancers. The method was immunoSEQ multiplex PCR; TCRdb's version includes in-frame clones alone and lacks a portion of them. This sample yields about 78,000 clones, of which roughly 87% are seen a single time; 0.24% belongs to the top ten. The source material was CD4+ or CD8+ T cells sorted from blood, sampled in a trial of the OX40 agonist ivuxolimab. Every receptor here comes from an adult with an advanced solid tumor such as melanoma, head and neck, liver or kidney cancer.

This clone has just one count. The CDR3 DNA sequence: TGTGCCAGCAGCCTTCCGGGAGTAGGGACCGGGGAGCTGTTTTTT. Translated, it gives CASSLPGVGTGELFF. The chain uses TRBV28 and TRBJ2-2; tentatively, D is TRBD2 (6 bases). V shed 6 bases and J shed 5 bases, with 16 bases lying between them. CDR1 and CDR2 from the germline V gene are MDHEN and SYDVKM. This CDR3 contains 15 residues. Drawing the rest from reference TRBV28 and TRBJ2-2, the complete variable domain is DVKVTQSSRYLVKRTGEKVFLECVQDMDHENMFWYRQDPGLGLRLIYFSYDVKMKEKGDIPEGYSVSREKKERFSLILESASTNQTSMYLCASSLPGVGTGELFFGEGSRLTVL.

The CDR3 nucleotides are TGTGCCAGCAGCCCCAGCGGGAGGGTCTCCTACAATGAGCAGTTCTTC. Protein: CASSPSGRVSYNEQFF. The genes are TRBV5-6 and TRBJ2-1; 10 bases are a match to TRBD2. The trim removed 4 bases at V and 0 bases at J, leaving 4 bases unmatched. The CDR3 is made up of 16 amino acids. Looked up from germline, CDR1 is SGHDT and CDR2 is YYEEEE.

Only a few counts were recorded for this clone. J is TRBJ1-1 and V is TRBV19, with TRBD1 identical over 8 bases. The V and J ends lost 3 bases and 1 base, in that order; junction bases with no gene match: 7. Looked up from germline, CDR1 is LNHDA and CDR2 is SQIVND (reference sequence). This CDR3 spans 16 amino acids. CDR3 in amino acids: CASSMLGRGQNTEAFF. The CDR3 bases are TGTGCCAGTAGTATGTTGGGCAGGGGGCAGAACACTGAAGCTTTCTTT.

This chain uses TRBV5-4 with TRBJ1-2; D is perhaps TRBD1 (5 bases). The CDR3 has 13 residues. Trimming cost V 0 bases and J 4 bases, with 7 bases left between them. Germline V lookup: CDR1 SGHNT, CDR2 YYREEE (reference sequence). CDR3 bases: TGTGCCAGCAGCTTGGGGGGGGTCTATGGCTACACCTTC. This encodes CASSLGGVYGYTF.

The rearrangement links TRBV28 to TRBJ2-1; no clear D gene. The CDR3 consists of 15 residues. Trimming pared 7 bases from V and 8 bases from J, leaving 21 bases between. Germline CDR1 reads MDHEN; CDR2 reads SYDVKM. DNA for the CDR3: TGTGCCAGCACTCACCCCGGGCGCGACCGCTATGAGCAGTTCTTC. Its protein product is CASTHPGRDRYEQFF.

This chain joins TRBV29-1 and TRBJ2-1, with D uncertain. Germline CDR1 SQVTM, CDR2 ANQGSEA. The CDR3 is 13 residues long. V shed 3 bases and J shed 6 bases, with 12 bases lying between them. The CDR3 coding sequence is TGCAGCGTTGATGGGTCGGGTCCCAATGAGCAGTTCTTC. This codes for CSVDGSGPNEQFF.

The CDR3 loop reads CASSPPTGLGSSYEQYF. In DNA, the CDR3 is TGTGCCAGCAGTCCCCCCACGGGGTTGGGATCATCCTACGAGCAGTACTTC. The V call is TRBV28, the J call TRBJ2-7, with a possible D match to TRBD2 (5 bases). Germline V CDR1 and CDR2: MDHEN, SYDVKM. Trimming removed 5 bases from V and 1 base from J, with 21 bases in between. The CDR3 loop spans 17 amino acids.

V and J are TRBV5-1 and TRBJ2-2; 7 nucleotides agree with TRBD1. The CDR3 consists of 13 residues. The V gene end was trimmed by 4 bases and the J gene end by 5 bases; junction bases not matched to a gene: 2. Germline lookup yields CDR1 SGHRS and CDR2 YFSETQ. The CDR3 bases are TGCGCCAGCAGCCCACAGGGGACCGGGGAGCTGTTTTTT. Translation: CASSPQGTGELFF.

The chain uses TRBV2 and TRBJ2-1; D remains unclear. The CDR3 runs 11 residues. Trimming removed 5 bases at V and 9 bases at J, with 8 bases between. Germline CDR1 and CDR2: SNHLY and FYNNEI. The CDR3 is CASSKDFEQFF. The CDR3 DNA is TGTGCCAGCAGTAAGGATTTTGAGCAGTTCTTC.

The chain employs TRBV6-1 and TRBJ2-7, with D tentatively TRBD2 (6 bases). This CDR3 is 13 amino acids long. V was pared by 8 bases and J by 4 bases, with 15 bases between. Germline V gives CDR1 MNHNS, CDR2 SASEGT. In DNA, the CDR3 is TGTGCCAGCCACCTGAGGGAGGAATACGAGCAGTACTTC. It is translated as CASHLREEYEQYF.

The chain has TRBV5-1 and TRBJ2-3, with a weak D call TRBD1 (5 bases). Trimming pared 2 bases from V and 1 base from J, leaving 14 bases between. Germline values: CDR1 SGHRS, CDR2 YFSETQ. The CDR3 runs 16 residues. The CDR3 DNA reads TGCGCCAGCAGCTTTGGTCAAGGGGCCGGCACAGATACGCAGTATTTT. As protein: CASSFGQGAGTDTQYF.

V and J are TRBV5-1 and TRBJ2-1; 11 bases agree with TRBD2. Trimming at V came to 4 bases and at J to 4 bases, leaving 13 bases not matched to a gene. This CDR3 region has 18 residues. The V gene's germline CDR1 is SGHRS and CDR2 YFSETQ. The CDR3 spells CASSPDGSGRVVYNEQFF. The CDR3 DNA reads TGCGCCAGCAGCCCGGACGGTAGCGGGAGGGTTGTATACAATGAGCAGTTCTTC.

J is TRBJ2-1 and V is TRBV7-9; D gene ambiguous. The CDR3 sequence is 16 residues long. Germline CDR1 and CDR2: SEHNR and FQNEAQ (reference sequence). V was clipped by 6 bases and J by 5 bases, with 20 bases between them. The CDR3 coding sequence is TGTGCCAGCAGACGCGTTAGTGCGGTAAGAAACAATGAGCAGTTCTTC. It codes for CASRRVSAVRNNEQFF.

The chain links TRBV10-3 to TRBJ2-1; unclear D gene. The CDR3 runs 14 residues. CDR1 is ENHRY and CDR2 is SYGVKD in the germline V gene. V was trimmed by 3 bases and J by 0 bases, leaving 6 bases between them. The CDR3 DNA follows: TGTGCCATCAGTGATCAGTCCTCCTACAATGAGCAGTTCTTC. Its translation: CAISDQSSYNEQFF.

The CDR3 reads CASSRRLAGGSYNEQFF. As DNA, the CDR3 is TGTGCCAGCAGCCGTCGACTCGCCGGGGGATCCTACAATGAGCAGTTCTTC. The chain has TRBV11-3 and TRBJ2-1; tentative D call: TRBD2 (6 bases). Germline CDR1 reads SGHNT; CDR2 reads YENEEA. This CDR3 comprises 17 residues. V lost 5 bases and J lost 1, with 18 bases in between. The full variable domain, in which reference TRBV11-3 and TRBJ2-1 provide the parts outside the CDR3, is EAGVVQSPRYKIIEKKQPVAFWCNPISGHNTLYWYLQNLGQGPELLIRYENEEAVDDSQLPKDRFSAERLKGVDSTLKIQPAELGDSAVYLCASSRRLAGGSYNEQFFGPGTRLTVL.

The chain uses TRBV16 and TRBJ2-7, with D hard to call. V was pared by 8 bases and J by 1 base, with 6 bases between. Germline loops: CDR1 KGHSY, CDR2 FQNENV. The CDR3 runs to 11 residues. Written as DNA, the CDR3 is TGTGCCAGCGCTCGTTCCTACGAGCAGTACTTC. Protein product: CASARSYEQYF.

This chain links TRBV21-1 with TRBJ2-7. TRBV21-1 is assigned pseudogene status. The CDR3 totals 15 residues. The CDR3, as DNA: TGTGCCAGCAGCAAAGTCTCAGCCGCTTCCTACGAGCAGTACTTC. It yields the protein CASSKVSAASYEQYF.

The V and J genes are TRBV7-9 and TRBJ2-5; D is unresolved. V lost 1 base, J lost 5 bases, and 5 bases lay in between. Looked up from germline, CDR1 is SEHNR and CDR2 is FQNEAQ (reference sequence). The CDR3 loop spans 12 amino acids. CDR3 amino acids: CASSLESETQYF. As DNA, the CDR3 is TGTGCCAGCAGCTTAGAGTCCGAGACCCAGTACTTC.

This clone was seen just once. The chain is built from TRBV11-1 and TRBJ2-1; TRBD1 agrees at 8 bases. Germline V lookup: CDR1 SGHAT, CDR2 FQDESV (reference sequence). The CDR3 has 16 residues. J lost 2 bases, V lost 4 bases, and 7 bases had no gene match. The CDR3, as DNA: TGTGCCAGCAGCTCGTCCCAGACAGGGGCCTACAATGAGCAGTTCTTC. Translated, it gives CASSSSQTGAYNEQFF. The variable domain in full, with the rest retrieved from reference TRBV11-1 and TRBJ2-1, is EAEVAQSPRYKITEKSQAVAFWCDPISGHATLYWYRQILGQGPELLVQFQDESVVDDSQLPKDRFSAERLKGVDSTLKIQPAELGDSAMYLCASSSSQTGAYNEQFFGPGTRLTVL.

V usage is TRBV25-1 and J usage is TRBJ2-2; D possibly corresponds to TRBD2 (6 bases). CDR1 MGHDK and CDR2 SYGVNS come from the germline V gene. Trimming took off 2 bases at V and 5 bases at J, with 15 bases between the two ends. This CDR3 comprises 16 residues. The CDR3 nucleotides are TGTGCCAGCAGTGAAGCCGGGACTTTACTTACCGGGGAGCTGTTTTTT. This translates into CASSEAGTLLTGELFF.

The chain has TRBV7-7 and TRBJ2-5, with D perhaps TRBD2 (6 bases). The V and J ends lost 6 bases and 5 bases respectively, with 16 bases between them. From germline, CDR1 is SSHAT and CDR2 FNYEAQ (reference sequence). This CDR3 is built from 14 residues. Here the CDR3 reads CASSITEGEETQYF. In DNA, the CDR3 is TGTGCCAGCAGTATTACGGAGGGTGAGGAGACCCAGTACTTC.

The chain links TRBV2 to TRBJ2-1; D uncertain. This CDR3 is 13 amino acids long. Per the germline V gene, CDR1 is SNHLY and CDR2 is FYNNEI. V lost 8 bases to trimming and J lost 5 bases, with 13 bases between them. The CDR3 sequence: CASVVKPNNEQFF. As DNA, the CDR3 is TGTGCCAGCGTGGTCAAGCCCAACAATGAGCAGTTCTTC. Variable domain in full (rest from reference TRBV2 and TRBJ2-1): EPEVTQTPSHQVTQMGQEVILRCVPISNHLYFYWYRQILGQKVEFLVSFYNNEISEKSEIFDDQFSVERPDGSNFTLKIRSTKLEDSAMYFCASVVKPNNEQFFGPGTRLTVL.

The rearrangement links TRBV6-5 to TRBJ2-1, with a possible D match to TRBD2 (6 bases). This CDR3 is 13 amino acids long. The V end was cut by 7 bases, the J end by 4 bases, with 11 bases between. Germline assignment: CDR1 MNHEY and CDR2 SVGAGI. The CDR3 sequence: CASKEGLYNEQFF. CDR3 DNA: TGTGCCAGCAAGGAGGGTCTGTACAATGAGCAGTTCTTC.

The chain is built from TRBV5-5 and TRBJ2-6, with TRBD1 as a possible D gene (5 bases). Germline CDR1 reads SGHKS; CDR2 reads YYEKEE (reference sequence). Trimming removed 5 bases from V and 0 bases from J, with 9 bases in between. The CDR3 length is 15 residues. The CDR3 region is CASSRQYSGANVLTF. CDR3 coding DNA: TGTGCCAGCAGTCGACAGTACTCTGGGGCCAACGTCCTGACTTTC.

V is TRBV5-1 and J is TRBJ2-7; weak D call: TRBD2 (5 bases). Germline V gene lookup returns CDR1 SGHRS and CDR2 YFSETQ. There are 13 residues in the CDR3. V lost 5 bases and J lost 6, with 15 bases in between. The CDR3 region has the DNA TGCGCCAGCAGTCCCGGGTCCGGGGTCGAGCAGTACTTC. It encodes CASSPGSGVEQYF.

The chain employs TRBV18 and TRBJ2-1; 14 bases match TRBD2. The germline V gene has CDR1 KGHSH and CDR2 LQKENI. The CDR3 has 19 amino acids. With 3 bases clipped from V and 0 bases from J, the junction kept 7 bases outside the gene matches. The DNA for the CDR3 is TGTGCCAGCTCACCCCGACTAGCGGGAGGGTCTAGCTCCTACAATGAGCAGTTCTTC. Translated, it gives CASSPRLAGGSSSYNEQFF. The full variable domain, its missing parts supplied by reference TRBV18 and TRBJ2-1, is NAGVMQNPRHLVRRRGQEARLRCSPMKGHSHVYWYRQLPEEGLKFMVYLQKENIIDESGMPKERFSAEFPKEGPSILRIQQVVRGDSAAYFCASSPRLAGGSSSYNEQFFGPGTRLTVL.

The chain combines TRBV11-2 with TRBJ2-5; D is perhaps TRBD1 or TRBD2 (5 bases each). Judging by the DNA end, TRBJ2-7 fits better; the J call may be wrong. Germline loops: CDR1 SGHAT, CDR2 FQNNGV. This CDR3 has 13 residues. CDR3 nucleotide sequence: TGTGCCAGCAGCTTAATGGGGGTCTACGAGCAGTACTTC. Its protein product is CASSLMGVYEQYF.

The chain combines TRBV18 with TRBJ2-1, with 10 bases aligning to TRBD2. The length of the CDR3 is 16 residues. Germline V gives CDR1 KGHSH, CDR2 LQKENI. With 0 bases clipped from V and 5 bases from J, the junction kept 4 bases outside the gene matches. The CDR3 DNA sequence: TGTGCCAGCTCACCACCGTCTCTAGCGGGAGACAATGAGCAGTTCTTC. Translation: CASSPPSLAGDNEQFF.

The chain joins TRBV5-4 to TRBJ2-5; D unclear. The V end was cut by 0 bases, the J end by 4 bases, with 10 bases between. The germline V gene has CDR1 SGHNT and CDR2 YYREEE (reference sequence). This CDR3 has 14 residues. This CDR3 reads CASSLGVPGETQYF. In DNA, the CDR3 is TGTGCCAGCAGCTTGGGCGTGCCGGGAGAGACCCAGTACTTC.

The chain is built from TRBV10-3 and TRBJ2-3; possibly TRBD2 for D (6 bases). Germline V gene lookup returns CDR1 ENHRY and CDR2 SYGVKD. V was cut by 6 bases and J by 5 bases, with 21 bases left in between. This CDR3 spans 16 amino acids. Written as DNA, the CDR3 is TGTGCCATCAGCCCCCAAGCGGGTGGGGCGGGAGATACGCAGTATTTT. Translating gives CAISPQAGGAGDTQYF.